This is a list of T cell receptor beta chains from one sample in a study of T cells in Graves' hyperthyroidism and ophthalmopathy. TCRdb used MiXCR to reprocess the multiplex PCR reads, holding one entry per CDR3 protein. The table lists around 440,000 distinct CDR3 sequences, around 16% of them singletons. The sample was blood. The receptors derive from a young woman with Graves' hyperthyroidism. CDR3s include the opening cysteine and the closing phenylalanine or tryptophan. A D gene is named only where the DNA matches it firmly. Clone size appears in some rows only: once, few, many, or a class for an expanded clone.

>NA|TRBV2|many|TRBJ2-2
TGTGCCAGCAGGGGAGACCTCCCTAAGGAGCTGTTTTTT
CASRGDLPKELFF
>NA|TRBV5-8|many|TRBJ2-3
TGTGCCAGCAGCGGAGTTGGGAGGGGGGATACGCAGTATTTT
CASSGVGRGDTQYF
>NA|TRBV3-1|many|TRBJ2-7
TGTGCCAGCAGCCAAGAGGGCGAGCAGTACTTC
CASSQEGEQYF
>NA|TRBV2|many|TRBJ1-5
TGTGCCAGCAGTGATAGCTATAGCAATCAGCCCCAGCATTTT
CASSDSYSNQPQHF
>NA|TRBV9|many|TRBJ2-3
TGTGCCAGCAGCGTAGGCCGGACTAACACAGATACGCAGTATTTT
CASSVGRTNTDTQYF
>NA|TRBV7-8|many|TRBJ2-7
TGTGCCAGCAGCTTAGCGTCTGTTAGCGTGGGGCAGTACTTC
CASSLASVSVGQYF
>TRBD1|TRBV13|many|TRBJ1-1
TGTGCCAGCAGCCATTCACAGGGGCGAAACACTGAAGCTTTCTTT
CASSHSQGRNTEAFF
>NA|TRBV2|once|TRBJ2-1
TGTGCCAGCAGACTATTTGAGGGGTATGAGCAGTTCTTC
CASRLFEGYEQFF
>TRBD2|TRBV11-2|few|TRBJ2-7
TGTGCCAGCAGCTTAGAGGGACTAGCGGGAGGTTACGAGCAGTACTTC
CASSLEGLAGGYEQYF
>TRBD1|TRBV2|NA|TRBJ1-2
TGTGCCAGCTTGGACAGGGACTATGGCTACACCTTC
CASLDRDYGYTF
>NA|TRBV18|many|TRBJ1-3
TGTGCCAGCTCACCCCGCAGGGAAAGAAACACCATATATTTT
CASSPRRERNTIYF
>NA|TRBV6-2/TRBV6-3|NA|TRBJ1-5
TGTGCCAGCAGTTACGGGGGGCAGGGGCAGCCCCAGCATTTT
CASSYGGQGQPQHF
>TRBD2|TRBV7-8|many|TRBJ2-7
TGTGCCAGCAGCTTCGGACTAGCGCTTACCTACGAGCAGTACTTC
CASSFGLALTYEQYF
>NA|TRBV11-2|many|TRBJ2-3
TGTGCCAGCAGCTTAGAGGCAGATACGCAGTATTTT
CASSLEADTQYF
>TRBD1|TRBV7-9|many|TRBJ1-2
TGTGCCAGCAGCTCCCCGGACAGGCGAGCTAACTATGGCTACACCTTC
CASSSPDRRANYGYTF
>TRBD2|TRBV3-1|many|TRBJ2-1
TGTGCCAGCAGCCAAGTAGCGGGAGTTATGAATGAGCAGTTCTTC
CASSQVAGVMNEQFF
>TRBD1|TRBV24-1|many|TRBJ2-3
TGTGCCACCAGTGTTACAGGGGGCGCCACAGATACGCAGTATTTT
CATSVTGGATDTQYF
>NA|TRBV11-2|many|TRBJ2-7
TGTGCCAGCAGCCGGATTCATCAGGGGCTTAAAGAGCAGTACTTC
CASSRIHQGLKEQYF
>NA|TRBV9|many|TRBJ2-5
TGTGCCAGCAGCGTAGTTGGGACGCCGGGGGAGACCCAGTACTTC
CASSVVGTPGETQYF
>TRBD1|TRBV9|NA|TRBJ2-1
TGTGCCAGCAGTAAACTCGGGACAGACTACAATGAGCAGTTCTTC
CASSKLGTDYNEQFF
>NA|TRBV19|NA|TRBJ2-1
TGTGCCAGTAGTATGTTGGAGAGCTCCTACAATGAGCAGTTCTTC
CASSMLESSYNEQFF
>TRBD1|TRBV6-1|many|TRBJ2-7
TGTGCCAGCAGTGAATCCCCAACCGGGACAGGGGGCTACGAGCAGTACTTC
CASSESPTGTGGYEQYF
>NA|TRBV6-6|NA|TRBJ1-5
TGTGCCAGCAGTTACTCCTCCGGGGATAGCAATCAGCCCCAGCATTTT
CASSYSSGDSNQPQHF
>NA|TRBV5-5|NA|TRBJ2-2
TGTGCCAGCAGAATTATAAACACCGGGGAGCTGTTTTTT
CASRIINTGELFF
>TRBD1|TRBV6-1|NA|TRBJ2-7
TGTGCCAGCACCTCGGAGCACAGGGGACCCTACGAGCAGTACTTC
CASTSEHRGPYEQYF
>NA|TRBV28|many|TRBJ1-6
TGTGCCAGCAGTTTTAGGCATTCACCCCTCCACTTT
CASSFRHSPLHF
>NA|TRBV5-5|many|TRBJ1-5
TGTGCCAGCAGCCCGACCTCGCCCCTGTTGAATCAGCCCCAGCATTTT
CASSPTSPLLNQPQHF
>NA|TRBV7-3|few|TRBJ2-1
TGTGCCAGCAGCCCCCAAGGGGGGGGGCTCCATGAGCAGTTCTTC
CASSPQGGGLHEQFF
>TRBD2|TRBV20-1|many|TRBJ2-7
TGCAGTGCTAGTGATAGCGGGGGTTACGAGCAGTACTTC
CSASDSGGYEQYF
>TRBD1|TRBV11-1|many|TRBJ1-2
TGTGCCAGCAGCCGGACAGAGGGGGCTGGCTACACCTTC
CASSRTEGAGYTF
>NA|TRBV30|many|TRBJ2-6
TGTGCCTGGAGTGTACTGGCACTCACGGGGGCCAACGTCCTGACTTTC
CAWSVLALTGANVLTF
>TRBD1|TRBV7-6|many|TRBJ2-7
TGTGCCAGCAGCCGGGGACAGGGACTCGAGCAGTACTTC
CASSRGQGLEQYF
>TRBD2|TRBV30|many|TRBJ2-7
TGTGCCTGGAGTCAAACTAGCGGGAGTGGGAACGAGCAGTACTTC
CAWSQTSGSGNEQYF
>NA|TRBV9|few|TRBJ2-7
TGTGCCAGCAGCGGTACTGGCGGAAGCTCCTACGAGCAGTACTTC
CASSGTGGSSYEQYF
>NA|TRBV12-3/TRBV12-4|many|TRBJ1-2
TGTGCCAGCAGTTTATCTAACTATGGCTACACCTTC
CASSLSNYGYTF
>TRBD2|TRBV6-5|NA|TRBJ2-3
TGTGCCAGCAGTTACACCGGGACTAGCGGGTTCGTCCCTACAGATACGCAGTATTTT
CASSYTGTSGFVPTDTQYF
>NA|TRBV3-1|many|TRBJ1-3
TGTGCCAGCAGCGACCTGCTTGGGCAGGGAGGCGGCGCTGGAAACACCATATATTTT
CASSDLLGQGGGAGNTIYF
>TRBD1|TRBV9|NA|TRBJ2-7
TGTGCCAGCAGCCCTAGGGGGGACAGGGGGCTAGGCGAGCAGTACTTC
CASSPRGDRGLGEQYF
>NA|TRBV2|many|TRBJ2-7
TGTGCCAGCGGGAGGGGGGGGCCCTTCTACGAGCAGTACTTC
CASGRGGPFYEQYF
>NA|TRBV6-1|NA|TRBJ2-7
TGTGCCAGCAATGCCGGACCGCCTTTACGGTTCTCCTACGAGCAGTACTTC
CASNAGPPLRFSYEQYF
>NA|TRBV5-1|many|TRBJ1-1
TGCGCCAGCAGCTTACAGATGAACACTGAAGCTTTCTTT
CASSLQMNTEAFF
>NA|TRBV14|many|TRBJ1-1
TGTGCCAGCAGCCAAGTCCGAAGAACAGGGACCACTGAAGCTTTCTTT
CASSQVRRTGTTEAFF
>TRBD1|TRBV27|NA|TRBJ2-7
TGTGCCAGCAGTATTGGGACAGGGACTTACTACGAGCAGTACTTC
CASSIGTGTYYEQYF
>NA|TRBV6-1|few|TRBJ2-1
TGTGCCAGCAGACCGACAGTGTACAATGAGCAGTTCTTC
CASRPTVYNEQFF
>NA|TRBV12-3/TRBV12-4|NA|TRBJ1-1
TGTGCCAGCAGCTCTCACCAGGCGGGGGCGACCACTGAAGCTTTCTTT
CASSSHQAGATTEAFF
>NA|TRBV5-1|many|TRBJ2-7
TGCGCCAGCAGCTCCGCGGCCTCCTCCTACGAGCAGTACTTC
CASSSAASSYEQYF
>NA|TRBV20-1|many|TRBJ1-5
TGCAGTGCAACCGAGAGGGGAGGACAGCCCCAGCATTTT
CSATERGGQPQHF
>TRBD1|TRBV13|many|TRBJ2-1
TGTGCCAGCAGCCTCCGGGACAGGGACAATGAGCAGTTCTTC
CASSLRDRDNEQFF